These 25 T cell receptor beta chains share one sample of origin, sequenced in a study of spatial heterogeneity in lung cancer. Indicated time point: blood at routine non-recurrence follow-up after resection. TCRdb reprocessed the 5' RACE reads via MiXCR and lists one record per CDR3 protein. The sample carries 85,000 to 100,000 distinct CDR3 sequences, just under 20% recorded once. The specimen comprised PBMCs, sampled at follow-up. These receptor sequences come from a male donor with early-stage non-small cell lung cancer.

The chain links TRBV20-1 to TRBJ1-5; no reliable D call. CDR1 is DFQATT, CDR2 SNEGSKA, per germline (reference sequence). The CDR3 covers 13 residues. CDR3 sequence (DNA): TGCGGCTGTTCCGAGAGTGGCAATCAGCCCCAGCATTTT. Encoded protein: CGCSESGNQPQHF.

This clonotype was observed a few times. V gene TRBV18 combines with J gene TRBJ1-5, with 9 positions matching TRBD1. The V segment lost 5 bases and the J segment 5 bases; nucleotides outside the gene matches: 4. Germline V CDR1 and CDR2: KGHSH, LQKENI. The CDR3 is 14 residues long. CDR3 in amino acids: CASSEGQGYQPQHF. CDR3 in DNA: TGTGCCAGCTCAGAGGGACAGGGTTATCAGCCCCAGCATTTT.

The chain has TRBV5-1 and TRBJ2-7; D remains unclear. The germline gives CDR1 SGHRS, CDR2 YFSETQ. Deletions cut 1 base from V and 7 bases from J, with 6 bases between. CDR3 length equals 11 residues. CDR3: CASSLQGEQYF. As DNA, the CDR3 is TGCGCCAGCAGCTTGCAAGGAGAGCAGTACTTC.

This clonotype appeared a few times. The V call is TRBV19, the J call TRBJ2-5, with TRBD2 identical over 10 bases. Germline V gives CDR1 LNHDA, CDR2 SQIVND (reference sequence). This CDR3 is 17 amino acids long. The V segment lost 3 bases and the J segment 7 bases; nucleotides outside the gene matches: 14. The CDR3 sequence is CASSMSGLAENPGTQYF. CDR3 nucleotide sequence: TGTGCCAGTAGTATGTCCGGACTAGCGGAGAACCCCGGGACCCAGTACTTC.

Many counts were recorded for this clonotype. This sequence joins TRBV7-8 and TRBJ1-3, with D possibly being TRBD1 (6 bases). CDR3 size: 14 residues. V dropped 5 bases and J dropped 1 base, with 9 bases sitting between them. Germline V CDR1 and CDR2: SGHVS, FQNEAQ. The CDR3 sequence: CASSLRGSGNTIYF. In nucleotides, the CDR3 is TGTGCCAGCAGCCTCAGGGGTTCTGGAAACACCATATATTTT.

The chain joins TRBV9 to TRBJ1-1; the D gene is possibly TRBD1 (5 bases). Germline lookup yields CDR1 SGDLS and CDR2 YYNGEE. V lost 4 bases and J 2 bases, leaving 15 bases between the germline ends. The CDR3 spans 15 residues. CDR3 coding DNA: TGTGCCAGCAGCCCCATGGGGGGGACCAACACTGAAGCTTTCTTT. It is translated as CASSPMGGTNTEAFF.

This clonotype was counted at least ten times. The J gene is TRBJ1-2, the V gene TRBV5-1; D perhaps matches TRBD1 (6 bases). Trimming left V 4 bases short and J 8 bases short, with 21 bases between. The CDR3 covers 15 residues. Germline assignment: CDR1 SGHRS and CDR2 YFSETQ. The CDR3 protein is CASSLGDTPTEGYTF. DNA for the CDR3: TGCGCCAGCAGCCTGGGGGACACTCCAACTGAAGGCTACACCTTC.

This clonotype was observed a few times. This sequence joins TRBV18 and TRBJ1-4; weak D call: TRBD1 (6 bases). Deletions cut 6 bases from V and 4 bases from J, with 12 bases between. The CDR3 is 14 amino acids. Germline V gives CDR1 KGHSH, CDR2 LQKENI. CDR3 DNA: TGTGCCAGCTCCGTGCGACAGGTTAATGAAAAACTGTTTTTT. Translation gives CASSVRQVNEKLFF.

This chain links TRBV15 with TRBJ2-7, with 8 bases lining up with TRBD1. The CDR3 extends over 13 amino acids. Germline V gene lookup returns CDR1 LNHNV and CDR2 YYDKDF (reference sequence). The V gene end was trimmed by 2 bases and the J gene end by 4 bases; junction bases not matched to a gene: 1. CDR3 DNA: TGTGCCACCAGCAGACAGGGGGCATACGAGCAGTACTTC. This sequence encodes CATSRQGAYEQYF. The entire variable domain, with the rest obtained from reference TRBV15 and TRBJ2-7, is as follows: DAMVIQNPRYQVTQFGKPVTLSCSQTLNHNVMYWYQQKSSQAPKLLFHYYDKDFNNEADTPDNFQSRRPNTSFCFLDIRSPGLGDTAMYLCATSRQGAYEQYFGPGTRLTVT.

This clonotype was seen many times. This rearrangement joins TRBV2 to TRBJ2-6, with D unresolved. The germline V and J ends were trimmed by 8 bases and 4 bases, with 3 bases remaining between them. This CDR3 is built from 11 residues. The germline V gene has CDR1 SNHLY and CDR2 FYNNEI. The CDR3, as DNA: TGTGCCAGCGAGGGGGCCAACGTCCTGACTTTC. Its protein product is CASEGANVLTF.

The V gene is TRBV20-1, the J gene TRBJ2-7, with TRBD1 as a possible D gene (5 bases). Germline V CDR1 and CDR2: DFQATT, SNEGSKA (reference sequence). This CDR3 is built from 13 residues. Trimming pared 0 bases from V and 0 bases from J, leaving 6 bases between. The CDR3 bases are TGCAGTGCTAGAGATGACAGCTCCTACGAGCAGTACGTC. Protein sequence: CSARDDSSYEQYV.

This rearrangement joins TRBV2 to TRBJ2-5; the D gene is possibly TRBD1 (5 bases). The CDR3 has 16 amino acids. Deletions cut 0 bases from V and 4 bases from J, with 15 bases between. CDR1 is SNHLY, CDR2 FYNNEI, per germline. The CDR3 sequence: CASSEAIRVQGETQYF. The CDR3 DNA reads TGTGCCAGCAGTGAAGCGATCAGGGTGCAGGGAGAGACCCAGTACTTC.

The chain has TRBV20-1 and TRBJ2-7, with 8 bases lining up with TRBD2. Per germline, CDR1 DFQATT and CDR2 SNEGSKA (reference sequence). The CDR3 totals 12 residues. V lost 6 bases and J lost 5; bases outside the gene matches: 6. Written as DNA, the CDR3 is TGCAGTGCCACGGGACTAGTCGACGAGCAGTACTTC. This codes for CSATGLVDEQYF.

V gene TRBV2 combines with J gene TRBJ1-2; D possibly corresponds to TRBD1 (6 bases). The CDR3 extends over 13 amino acids. The germline gives CDR1 SNHLY, CDR2 FYNNEI. Trimming took 1 base from V and 4 from J, leaving 7 bases between them. In DNA, the CDR3 is TGTGCCAGCAGTGAAGGGACAGCCTATGGCTACACCTTC. This sequence encodes CASSEGTAYGYTF.

Ten or more counts support this clonotype. The gene calls are TRBV20-1 and TRBJ1-4; D remains unclear. V was shortened by 5 bases and J by 0 bases, with 10 bases between the two germline ends. The CDR3 sequence is 14 residues long. The V gene's germline CDR1 is DFQATT and CDR2 SNEGSKA (reference sequence). CDR3 sequence (DNA): TGCAGTGCTCGAACCTTTGCAACTAATGAAAAACTGTTTTTT. It is translated as CSARTFATNEKLFF.

This clonotype was observed a handful of times. The rearrangement uses TRBV7-2 and TRBJ2-2; D unresolved. Per the germline V gene, CDR1 is SGHTA and CDR2 is FQGNSA. The CDR3 is 13 residues long. The V end lost 4 bases, the J end lost 4 bases, and 7 bases lay between the germline ends. The CDR3: CASSWQRTGELFF. The DNA of the CDR3 is TGTGCCAGCAGCTGGCAGCGCACCGGGGAGCTGTTTTTT.

The table lists this clonotype with a few counts. The rearrangement joins TRBV13 to TRBJ2-1; D is uncertain. CDR3 size: 12 residues. Trimming removed 6 bases at V and 3 bases at J, with 6 bases between. Germline V gene data show CDR1 as PRHDT and CDR2 as FYEKMQ (reference sequence). The CDR3 coding sequence is TGTGCCAGCAGTTACAGCTACAATGAGCAGTTCTTC. This gives the protein CASSYSYNEQFF.

This clonotype was recorded at least ten times. The rearrangement uses TRBV7-8 and TRBJ2-7; 7 bases are a match to TRBD1. Germline values: CDR1 SGHVS, CDR2 FQNEAQ. The CDR3 spans 12 residues. With V trimmed by 5 bases and J by 6 bases, 4 bases remained unmatched. CDR3 nucleotide sequence: TGTGCCAGCAGCCAGACAGGGTCCGAGCAGTACTTC. It specifies CASSQTGSEQYF.

The chain uses TRBV2 and TRBJ2-1; perhaps TRBD2 as D (6 bases). The CDR3 is made up of 14 amino acids. Germline loops: CDR1 SNHLY, CDR2 FYNNEI. V was shortened by 7 bases and J by 9 bases, with 19 bases between the two germline ends. CDR3 residues: CASKEGSASPEQFF. The CDR3 bases are TGTGCCAGCAAGGAGGGGTCCGCTTCTCCTGAGCAGTTCTTC.

This rearrangement joins TRBV7-2 to TRBJ2-5; TRBD1 agrees at 7 bases. In germline, CDR1 is SGHTA, CDR2 FQGNSA. With V trimmed by 0 bases and J by 4 bases, 5 bases remained unmatched. CDR3 length: 15 residues. The CDR3 region is CASSLAQGIGETQYF. Written as DNA, the CDR3 is TGTGCCAGCAGCTTAGCACAGGGGATAGGAGAGACCCAGTACTTC.

The J gene is TRBJ1-6, the V gene TRBV11-2, with D possibly being TRBD1 (5 bases). This CDR3 contains 14 residues. V dropped 1 base and J dropped 10 bases, with 11 bases sitting between them. Germline CDR1 reads SGHAT; CDR2 reads FQNNGV. The CDR3 region has the DNA TGTGCCAGCAGCTTAGGGGCAGGGCAATCACCCCTCCACTTT. Its translation is CASSLGAGQSPLHF.

This clonotype has only a few counts. The chain recombines TRBV5-1 with TRBJ2-7; 13 nucleotides match TRBD2. V gave up 4 bases and J gave up 3 bases; unmatched junction bases: 10. CDR3 length: 17 residues. CDR1 is SGHRS, CDR2 YFSETQ, per germline. The CDR3 protein is CASSPTRTSGSVYEQYF. CDR3 nucleotide sequence: TGCGCCAGCAGCCCCACCAGGACTAGCGGGAGCGTCTACGAGCAGTACTTC. Drawing the rest from reference TRBV5-1 and TRBJ2-7, the complete variable domain is KAGVTQTPRYLIKTRGQQVTLSCSPISGHRSVSWYQQTPGQGLQFLFEYFSETQRNKGNFPGRFSGRQFSNSRSEMNVSTLELGDSALYLCASSPTRTSGSVYEQYFGPGTRLTVT.

The chain combines TRBV6-5 with TRBJ1-5, with 7 bases identical to TRBD1. The CDR3 totals 16 residues. CDR1 is MNHEY, CDR2 SVGAGI, per germline. V was clipped by 6 bases and J by 4 bases; unmatched bases: 12. In nucleotides, the CDR3 is TGTGCCAGCAGACAGCGAGACGGGACAGATAATCAGCCCCAGCATTTT. It translates to CASRQRDGTDNQPQHF.

This clonotype has more than one count but fewer than ten. This chain uses TRBV5-1 with TRBJ1-4; a possible D gene is TRBD1 (5 bases). Per germline, CDR1 SGHRS and CDR2 YFSETQ. The CDR3 runs 14 residues. The V end was cut by 4 bases, the J end by 4 bases, with 11 bases between. CDR3 DNA sequence: TGCGCCAGCAGCACGGGACGAGATAATGAAAAACTGTTTTTT. This encodes CASSTGRDNEKLFF.

This clonotype showed up many times. The gene calls are TRBV5-1 and TRBJ1-1; 11 bases fit TRBD1. V lost 4 bases and J lost 6; bases outside the gene matches: 8. Germline V gene data show CDR1 as SGHRS and CDR2 as YFSETQ. This CDR3 region has 15 residues. The CDR3 spells CASSPRDRGESEAFF. Here the CDR3 DNA reads TGCGCCAGCAGCCCCCGGGACAGGGGGGAATCTGAAGCTTTCTTT.